This T cell receptor beta chain was captured by sequencing in a study of OX40 agonist ivuxolimab in advanced cancers. This table comes from immunoSEQ multiplex PCR, and its TCRdb copy is limited to in-frame clones, with some not included. Of 50,000 or so clones in the sample, roughly 84% were seen once. The CDR3 spans 15 residues. The germline V and J ends were trimmed by 3 bases and 0 bases, with 9 bases remaining between them. CDR1 is LNHDA and CDR2 is SQIVND in the germline V gene (reference sequence). This clone occurred once. The sample in question was CD4+ or CD8+ T cells sorted from blood, obtained in a trial of the OX40 agonist ivuxolimab. This receptor was taken from an adult with an advanced solid tumor such as melanoma, head and neck, liver or kidney cancer. V and J are TRBV19 and TRBJ2-1; D is unresolved. The CDR3 loop is CASSITSSSYNEQFF. In nucleotides, the CDR3 is TGTGCCAGTAGTATTACCTCAAGCTCCTACAATGAGCAGTTCTTC.